This TCR beta chain was captured in a study of vaccination effects on CD4 cells after COVID-19. Regarding this clone: Its antigen is not identified.

The data were produced by immunoSEQ multiplex PCR, yet TCRdb's version contains in-frame clones alone and is incomplete. The sample shows 45,000 or so clones, approximately 74% of them seen only once. Culturing for roughly 9 days preceded CD4+ T cell isolation. This TCR was sampled from a human donor who had a prior SARS-CoV-2 infection. The source material was CD4+ T cells from PBMCs cultured without peptide, sampled before COVID-19 vaccination.

The CDR3 region is CASSWGLENTGELFF. CDR3 bases: TGTGCCAGTAGTTGGGGACTAGAGAACACCGGGGAGCTGTTTTTT. V and J are TRBV19 and TRBJ2-2; 8 positions agree with TRBD2. This CDR3 has 15 residues. From germline, CDR1 is LNHDA and CDR2 SQIVND (reference sequence). The junction had 3 bases not matched to a gene; V was cut back by 5 bases and J by 1 base.